These 29 T cell receptor beta chains were sequenced from one sample in a study of Ad26.COV2.S vaccination and SARS-CoV-2 variants. This table comes from immunoSEQ multiplex PCR, and its TCRdb copy is limited to in-frame clones, with some not included. The table lists about 480,000 clones, approximately 88% of them singletons. This sample's treatment: 19 received Ad26.COV2.S at low or high dose, single or two shots; 5 received placebo; per-sample allocation not given. Day 63 following the first vaccine or placebo injection was when the samples were taken. The sample consisted of peripheral blood, taken in a trial of Ad26.COV2.S vaccine versus placebo. All receptors derive from a person aged 18-65 years who received the Ad26.COV2.S COVID-19 vaccine or a placebo.

V usage is TRBV6-5 and J usage is TRBJ2-5, with 8 bases matching TRBD2. Germline CDR1 reads MNHEY; CDR2 reads SVGAGI. Unmatched junction bases numbered 12, after V lost 7 bases and J lost 5 bases. The length of the CDR3 is 15 residues. The CDR3 loop reads CASTRAGALRETQYF. The CDR3 region has the DNA TGTGCCAGCACCAGAGCGGGAGCCTTACGGGAGACCCAGTACTTC.

The genes are TRBV13 and TRBJ2-1; D possibly matches TRBD1 or TRBD2 (5 bases each). V was cut by 4 bases and J by 8 bases, with 15 bases left in between. Germline V CDR1 and CDR2: PRHDT, FYEKMQ (reference sequence). The CDR3 spans 14 residues. CDR3 loop: CASSYRPGPDEQFF. The CDR3 DNA reads as TGTGCCAGCAGCTATAGACCGGGGCCCGATGAGCAGTTCTTC.

This chain joins TRBV6-1 and TRBJ2-3, with D possibly matching TRBD1 (6 bases). Germline V gives CDR1 MNHNS, CDR2 SASEGT. V was pared by 1 base and J by 7 bases, with 15 bases between. This CDR3 spans 15 amino acids. The CDR3 DNA is TGTGCCAGCAGTGAAGGTTCCAGGGGTAGGAATACGCAGTATTTT. Amino acids: CASSEGSRGRNTQYF.

The CDR3: CASSSPGGSDTQYF. The CDR3 DNA follows: TGTGCCAGTAGTAGTCCGGGAGGGTCAGATACGCAGTATTTT. This sequence joins TRBV19 and TRBJ2-3, with 8 bases fitting TRBD2. Germline V lookup: CDR1 LNHDA, CDR2 SQIVND (reference sequence). With 4 bases clipped from V and 4 bases from J, the junction kept 4 bases outside the gene matches. The CDR3 loop spans 14 amino acids. Complete variable domain (other parts from reference TRBV19 and TRBJ2-3): DGGITQSPKYLFRKEGQNVTLSCEQNLNHDAMYWYRQDPGQGLRLIYYSQIVNDFQKGDIAEGYSVSREKKESFPLTVTSAQKNPTAFYLCASSSPGGSDTQYFGPGTRLTVL.

This chain links TRBV19 with TRBJ1-6; D is perhaps TRBD1 (5 bases). V was pared by 4 bases and J by 6 bases, with 16 bases between. Germline-derived CDR1 and CDR2 are LNHDA and SQIVND (reference sequence). CDR3 size: 16 residues. This CDR3 reads CASSTVDRALNSPLHF. The CDR3 coding sequence is TGTGCCAGTAGTACCGTAGACAGAGCTCTTAATTCACCCCTCCACTTT.

This chain links TRBV6-5 with TRBJ1-2; D may be TRBD1 (6 bases). Trimming took off 0 bases at V and 5 bases at J, with 13 bases between the two ends. Germline V gene sequence: CDR1 MNHEY, CDR2 SVGAGI. The CDR3 runs 15 residues. The CDR3 coding sequence is TGTGCCAGCAGTTACTCGGGGGGCGCGTATTATGGCTACACCTTC. It codes for CASSYSGGAYYGYTF.

The CDR3 DNA sequence: TGTGCCTGGAGAACTAGCGTCTACGAGCAGTACTTC. Encoded protein: CAWRTSVYEQYF. The chain links TRBV30 to TRBJ2-7, with 7 nucleotides matching TRBD2. Per the germline V gene, CDR1 is GTSNPN and CDR2 is SVGIG (reference sequence). This CDR3 is built from 12 residues. V shed 3 bases, J shed 3 bases, and the junction held 2 bases outside the gene matches.

This chain uses TRBV25-1 with TRBJ2-2; D remains unclear. Germline V lookup: CDR1 MGHDK, CDR2 SYGVNS. CDR3 length: 11 residues. Trimming took off 8 bases at V and 6 bases at J, with 7 bases between the two ends. The CDR3, as DNA: TGTGCCAGCTATGTTTCCGGGGAGCTGTTTTTT. This sequence encodes CASYVSGELFF.

The chain links TRBV5-8 to TRBJ1-1; D is unresolved. CDR3 length: 10 amino acids. Germline lookup yields CDR1 SGHTS and CDR2 YDEGEE. Between the trimmed V and J ends, which lost 2 bases and 11 bases, there was a span of 7 bases. The CDR3 spells CASSLSGAFF. The CDR3 nucleotides are TGTGCCAGCAGCTTATCCGGGGCTTTCTTT.

In DNA, the CDR3 is TGTGCCAGCAGATCGGCCGCTCCGGTCAATGAGCAGTTCTTC. This codes for CASRSAAPVNEQFF. The rearrangement uses TRBV7-2 and TRBJ2-1; D unresolved. V lost 6 bases and J 6 bases, leaving 15 bases between the germline ends. The CDR3 is made up of 14 amino acids. The germline gives CDR1 SGHTA, CDR2 FQGNSA.

The chain carries TRBV6-4 and TRBJ1-1; no clear D. With 3 bases removed from V and 0 bases from J, the gap between germline ends came to 5 bases. Germline CDR1 MRHNA, CDR2 SNTAGT. This CDR3 spans 13 amino acids. CDR3 protein: CASSEELNTEAFF. The CDR3 DNA follows: TGTGCCAGCAGTGAGGAGTTGAACACTGAAGCTTTCTTT.

As to this clone: Other DNA sequences within the sample encode an identical CDR3. The chain uses TRBV4-3 and TRBJ2-7; D possibly corresponds to TRBD2 (5 bases). V was pared by 1 base and J by 1 base, with 8 bases between. Germline V gives CDR1 LGHNA, CDR2 YSLEER. The CDR3 consists of 14 residues. CDR3 sequence: CASSQGSGSYEQYF. CDR3 nucleotide sequence: TGCGCCAGCAGCCAAGGGAGCGGATCCTACGAGCAGTACTTC.

The V call is TRBV7-3, the J call TRBJ2-5; possible D gene TRBD2, 5 bases. This CDR3 region has 14 residues. V lost 5 bases to trimming and J lost 5 bases, with 15 bases between them. Germline V gene sequence: CDR1 SGHTA, CDR2 FQGTGA. CDR3 in DNA: TGTGCCAGCAGCCGAGGGAAGGTCGGGGAGACCCAGTACTTC. It codes for CASSRGKVGETQYF.

The rearrangement uses TRBV3-1 (or the pseudogene TRBV3-2) and TRBJ1-2; D unresolved. V lost 4 bases and J 7 bases, leaving 10 bases between the germline ends. Germline values: CDR1 LGHDT, CDR2 YNNKEL (reference sequence). The CDR3 loop spans 12 amino acids. As DNA, the CDR3 is TGTGCCAGCAGCCCGGAGAAGGGTGGCTACACCTTC. Translating gives CASSPEKGGYTF.

The V gene is TRBV7-2, the J gene TRBJ1-2; 7 bases fit TRBD1. Germline lookup yields CDR1 SGHTA and CDR2 FQGNSA. V lost 5 bases to trimming and J lost 0 bases; unmatched junction nucleotides: 6. The CDR3 covers 15 residues. CDR3 nucleotide sequence: TGTGCCAGCAGCACAGGAACAGGGGCTAACTATGGCTACACCTTC. Translated: CASSTGTGANYGYTF.

This clone is a singleton in its sample. The chain employs TRBV19 and TRBJ2-3; 11 bases are shared with TRBD2. The CDR3 has 16 amino acids. Trimming at V came to 8 bases and at J to 0 bases, leaving 7 bases not matched to a gene. The germline CDR1 and CDR2 sequences are LNHDA and SQIVND (reference sequence). CDR3 in amino acids: CASAHIAGGSTDTQYF. CDR3 DNA sequence: TGTGCCAGTGCCCACATAGCGGGAGGGAGCACAGATACGCAGTATTTT.

The chain carries TRBV6-6 and TRBJ1-5; D gene uncertain. V was trimmed by 6 bases and J by 2 bases, leaving 11 bases between them. CDR1 and CDR2 (germline): MNHNY, SVGAGI (reference sequence). The CDR3 has 14 residues. Here the CDR3 DNA reads TGTGCCAGCAGCCCCCCCCAAGGCAATCAGCCCCAGCATTTT. This translates into CASSPPQGNQPQHF.

The CDR3 sequence: CASSYSVRVGPNTGELFF. The CDR3 coding sequence is TGTGCCAGCAGTTATTCGGTTCGGGTAGGCCCGAACACCGGGGAGCTGTTTTTT. V and J are TRBV6-7 and TRBJ2-2; D is undetermined. TRBV6-7 qualifies as an ORF whose function is uncertain. The CDR3 totals 18 residues. V was trimmed by 3 bases and J by 0 bases, leaving 17 bases between them.

The J gene is TRBJ2-1, the V gene TRBV30, with a weak D call TRBD2 (5 bases). The length of the CDR3 is 11 residues. The germline gives CDR1 GTSNPN, CDR2 SVGIG (reference sequence). Trimming removed 5 bases at V and 7 bases at J, with 9 bases between. The CDR3 region has the DNA TGTGCCTGGCCGGACTGGAATGAGCAGTTCTTC. It translates to CAWPDWNEQFF.

The CDR3 coding sequence is TGTGCCAGTAGTCTTAGAAGACCTAGCTCCTACAATGAGCAGTTCTTC. It yields the protein CASSLRRPSSYNEQFF. This rearrangement joins TRBV19 to TRBJ2-1; no firm D call. The length of the CDR3 is 16 residues. V was shortened by 5 bases and J by 0 bases, with 14 bases between the two germline ends. Germline CDR1 LNHDA, CDR2 SQIVND (reference sequence).

J is TRBJ1-2 and V is TRBV28, with D perhaps TRBD1 (6 bases). Trimming stripped 9 bases from V and 2 bases from J, with 13 bases between. Germline CDR1 and CDR2: MDHEN and SYDVKM. The CDR3 loop spans 13 amino acids. The CDR3 bases are TGTGCCAGTAGATTGCAGGGGAACTATGGCTACACCTTC. It encodes CASRLQGNYGYTF.

This chain connects TRBV7-3 to TRBJ1-2; D unresolved. CDR3 length: 14 residues. Germline CDR1 reads SGHTA; CDR2 reads FQGTGA. Trimming cost V 1 base and J 5 bases, with 11 bases left between them. The CDR3 bases are TGTGCCAGCAGCTTAAGGTCCAGGACTTATGGCTACACCTTC. This codes for CASSLRSRTYGYTF.

This chain joins TRBV18 and TRBJ1-1; D unclear. Per the germline V gene, CDR1 is KGHSH and CDR2 is LQKENI. V lost 4 bases and J 2 bases, leaving 11 bases between the germline ends. The CDR3 runs 14 residues. Here the CDR3 DNA reads TGTGCCAGCTCACGGGATTTGCTAAACACTGAAGCTTTCTTT. It encodes CASSRDLLNTEAFF.

This clone was recorded a few times. The rearrangement joins TRBV7-2 to TRBJ1-5, with 7 bases identical to TRBD1. Unmatched junction bases numbered 1, after V lost 1 base and J lost 1 base. CDR1 SGHTA and CDR2 FQGNSA come from the germline V gene. This CDR3 has 15 amino acids. The CDR3 bases are TGTGCCAGCAGCTTAGAGACAGGGAGCAATCAGCCCCAGCATTTT. Its translation: CASSLETGSNQPQHF.

This clone has just a few counts. This chain connects TRBV5-1 to TRBJ1-2; 8 bases fit TRBD1. The CDR3 has 16 residues. With 0 bases clipped from V and 4 bases from J, the junction kept 8 bases outside the gene matches. The germline gives CDR1 SGHRS, CDR2 YFSETQ. This CDR3 is CASSLEPGGEGYGYTF. In nucleotides, the CDR3 is TGCGCCAGCAGCTTGGAGCCAGGGGGCGAAGGCTATGGCTACACCTTC.

The rearrangement links TRBV29-1 to TRBJ1-5, with 7 bases matching TRBD1. Germline trimming cut 6 bases from V and 5 bases from J; bases unmatched to any gene: 7. CDR3 length: 13 amino acids. Germline CDR1 SQVTM, CDR2 ANQGSEA. This CDR3 reads CSVVDDRDQPQHF. The CDR3 nucleotides read TGCAGCGTGGTCGATGACAGGGATCAGCCCCAGCATTTT.

This clone was observed a handful of times. Other DNA sequences in the sample encode the same CDR3. This chain links TRBV7-2 with TRBJ2-1; D is ambiguous. The length of the CDR3 is 12 residues. Trimming pared 1 base from V and 7 bases from J, leaving 5 bases between. CDR1 SGHTA and CDR2 FQGNSA come from the germline V gene. CDR3 nucleotides: TGTGCCAGCAGCTTAGGGGCAAATGAGCAGTTCTTC. It yields the protein CASSLGANEQFF.

The CDR3 here is CASSPGTTSTQPQHF. The CDR3 bases are TGTGCCAGCAGCCCTGGAACTACTTCCACTCAGCCCCAGCATTTT. J is TRBJ1-5 and V is TRBV7-8; D is unresolved. CDR1 SGHVS and CDR2 FQNEAQ come from the germline V gene. The CDR3 has 15 amino acids. V lost 5 bases, J lost 6 bases, and 17 bases lay in between.

The chain employs TRBV11-2 and TRBJ1-1; tentative D call: TRBD1 (6 bases). CDR1 and CDR2 (germline): SGHAT, FQNNGV. Trimming took 2 bases from V and 2 from J, leaving 12 bases between them. This CDR3 has 15 residues. The CDR3 region has the DNA TGTGCCAGCAGCTTAAAAACAGGGCAAAACACTGAAGCTTTCTTT. This codes for CASSLKTGQNTEAFF.